The 7 T cell receptor beta chains in this list originate from one sample, sequenced in a study of T cells after yellow fever vaccination. TCRdb independently ran MiXCR on the 5' RACE reads; one entry per CDR3 protein. The sample includes 450,000 to 600,000 distinct CDR3 sequences, less than 15% seen only once; the top ten take about 14%. The sequenced sample was PBMCs, obtained on the day of the yellow fever booster vaccination. These receptors came from a man aged 30 to 45 who received the YFV17D yellow fever vaccine.

The chain recombines TRBV29-1 with TRBJ2-5, with TRBD2 matching 8 bases. Germline-derived CDR1 and CDR2 are SQVTM and ANQGSEA. The CDR3 consists of 15 residues. The V segment lost 4 bases and the J segment 5 bases; nucleotides outside the gene matches: 12. The CDR3 spells CSVGYSPSGRETQYF. CDR3 in DNA: TGCAGCGTTGGATACAGTCCTAGCGGGCGGGAGACCCAGTACTTC.

This chain uses TRBV29-1 with TRBJ2-7; D is possibly TRBD1 (5 bases). The V gene lost 4 bases and the J gene lost 3 bases, with 10 bases spanning the gap. There are 12 residues in the CDR3. Per the germline V gene, CDR1 is SQVTM and CDR2 is ANQGSEA. DNA of the CDR3: TGCAGCGTTGGCTTGACAGTCTACGAGCAGTACTTC. It codes for CSVGLTVYEQYF.

The chain has TRBV7-2 and TRBJ2-5; 10 bases match TRBD2. V lost 4 bases, J lost 2 bases, and 7 bases stayed unmatched. Germline loops: CDR1 SGHTA, CDR2 FQGNSA. CDR3 length equals 16 residues. CDR3 sequence reads: CASSSLGLAIQETQYF. The CDR3 region has the DNA TGTGCCAGCAGCTCACTGGGACTAGCGATACAAGAGACCCAGTACTTC.

In its sample, this clonotype was seen a few times. The chain is built from TRBV20-1 and TRBJ2-7, with unresolved D. The CDR3 has 14 amino acids. Trimming took off 6 bases at V and 6 bases at J, with 21 bases between the two ends. Per germline, CDR1 DFQATT and CDR2 SNEGSKA (reference sequence). The CDR3 loop is CSASSGSAVGEQYF. Here the CDR3 DNA reads TGCAGTGCATCCTCGGGCTCGGCGGTCGGCGAGCAGTACTTC.

The table lists this clonotype with a few counts. The junction departs from the called germline gene at one end, perhaps through a read error. V usage is TRBV29-1 and J usage is TRBJ2-1; a possible D gene is TRBD1 (5 bases). The CDR3 is 14 residues long. CDR1 is SQVTM and CDR2 is ANQGSEA in the germline V gene. The CDR3 loop reads CSAEDSSSYNEQFF. DNA of the CDR3: TGCAGCGCTGAAGACAGTTCGTCCTACAATGAGCAGTTCTTC.

This clonotype showed up just a few times. This chain joins TRBV5-4 and TRBJ2-1, with D perhaps TRBD1 or TRBD2 (5 bases each). The V end was cut by 0 bases, the J end by 5 bases, with 12 bases between. CDR1 and CDR2 (germline): SGHNT, YYREEE (reference sequence). The CDR3 is 15 amino acids. CDR3 coding DNA: TGTGCCAGCAGCTTGGCCGTAAGGGGAGACAATGAGCAGTTCTTC. It codes for CASSLAVRGDNEQFF.

The rearrangement links TRBV29-1 to TRBJ2-7; D is possibly TRBD1 (6 bases). V was clipped by 8 bases and J by 3 bases, with 14 bases between them. This CDR3 region has 12 residues. Germline V CDR1 and CDR2: SQVTM, ANQGSEA. CDR3: CSILTGSYEQYF. CDR3 bases: TGCAGCATTTTAACAGGGAGCTACGAGCAGTACTTC.